The 14 T cell receptor beta chains below all came from one sample that was sequenced in a study of shared clonotypes between healthy human individuals. Naivety among CD8 cells was defined by CD45RO negativity and positive CCR7 selection, thereby excluding terminally differentiated effector memory CD45RA+ cells. Sequencing was performed with immunoSEQ multiplex PCR; in TCRdb, only in-frame clones are kept and a portion is missing. The sample carries about 2 million clones, about 95% recorded once. The sample comprised naive CD8+ T cells sorted from blood. The origin of the receptors is a man aged 18 to 30 in good health.

The gene calls are TRBV10-2 and TRBJ1-2; weak D call: TRBD1 (6 bases). This CDR3 spans 17 amino acids. The germline V gene has CDR1 WSHSY and CDR2 SAAADI. V lost 7 bases and J 5 bases, leaving 26 bases between the germline ends. DNA of the CDR3: TGCGCCAGCATCCACGCTGTAGGTCCGGACAGAGAGTATGGCTACACCTTC. Amino acids: CASIHAVGPDREYGYTF.

This clone has a handful of counts. The rearrangement uses TRBV2 and TRBJ1-5, with D maybe TRBD1 (5 bases). With 0 bases removed from V and 7 bases from J, the gap between germline ends came to 13 bases. The CDR3 spans 15 residues. The germline CDR1 and CDR2 sequences are SNHLY and FYNNEI. The CDR3 DNA follows: TGTGCCAGCAGTGAAGCTTGGGCAGGGATGCAGCCCCAGCATTTT. Translating gives CASSEAWAGMQPQHF.

The J gene is TRBJ1-3, the V gene TRBV28, with D unresolved. V gave up 4 bases and J gave up 0 bases, with 4 bases separating them. CDR3 length equals 13 residues. Germline V CDR1 and CDR2: MDHEN, SYDVKM. The CDR3 nucleotides read TGTGCCAGCAGTTCCGACTCTGGAAACACCATATATTTT. Translating gives CASSSDSGNTIYF.

The chain employs TRBV11-2 and TRBJ1-2, with a tentative D call TRBD1 (6 bases). This CDR3 has 15 amino acids. The V gene's germline CDR1 is SGHAT and CDR2 FQNNGV. Trimming shortened V by 4 bases and J by 0 bases, and 12 bases separated the two germline ends. The CDR3 DNA follows: TGTGCCAGCAGCTCTACAGGGACGGCTAACTATGGCTACACCTTC. As protein: CASSSTGTANYGYTF. The full variable domain, in which reference TRBV11-2 and TRBJ1-2 provide the parts outside the CDR3, is EAGVAQSPRYKIIEKRQSVAFWCNPISGHATLYWYQQILGQGPKLLIQFQNNGVVDDSQLPKDRFSAERLKGVDSTLKIQPAKLEDSAVYLCASSSTGTANYGYTFGSGTRLTVV.

A note on this clone: Other DNA sequences in this sample translate to the same CDR3. The V call is TRBV5-6, the J call TRBJ2-3; D unresolved. Trimming shortened V by 2 bases and J by 4 bases, and 5 bases separated the two germline ends. Germline CDR1 is SGHDT and CDR2 is YYEEEE. The length of the CDR3 is 12 residues. For the CDR3, the DNA is TGTGCCAGCAGCTTTGGTTCAGATACGCAGTATTTT. Its translation: CASSFGSDTQYF. Together with reference TRBV5-6 and TRBJ2-3, the CDR3 gives the full variable domain: DAGVTQSPTHLIKTRGQQVTLRCSPKSGHDTVSWYQQALGQGPQFIFQYYEEEERQRGNFPDRFSGHQFPNYSSELNVNALLLGDSALYLCASSFGSDTQYFGPGTRLTVL.

The J gene is TRBJ2-7, the V gene TRBV4-2; the D is unclear. Germline V gene lookup returns CDR1 LGHNA and CDR2 YNFKEQ. V was shortened by 0 bases and J by 0 bases, with 12 bases between the two germline ends. The CDR3 has 16 residues. The CDR3 sequence is CASSQDATASSYEQYF. The CDR3 DNA is TGTGCCAGCAGCCAAGATGCAACAGCCAGCTCCTACGAGCAGTACTTC.

The chain is built from TRBV27 and TRBJ2-7; TRBD2 agrees at 10 bases. The V and J ends lost 0 bases and 3 bases, in that order; junction bases with no gene match: 11. The V gene's germline CDR1 is MNHEY and CDR2 SMNVEV (reference sequence). The CDR3 consists of 18 residues. CDR3 bases: TGTGCCAGCAGTTTATCGCCGGGTACTAGCGGGGTTCACTACGAGCAGTACTTC. Translated, it gives CASSLSPGTSGVHYEQYF.

The chain has TRBV13 and TRBJ1-4; D gene unclear. The germline V and J ends were trimmed by 5 bases and 10 bases, with 20 bases remaining between them. CDR3 length: 15 residues. CDR1 is PRHDT, CDR2 FYEKMQ, per germline (reference sequence). The CDR3 coding sequence is TGTGCCAGCAGCCCTTCTCTGGACGGCAAGGGAAAACTGTTTTTT. The encoded protein is CASSPSLDGKGKLFF.

With respect to this clone: Different DNA sequences within this sample yield the same CDR3. This sequence joins TRBV27 and TRBJ1-1; no clear D. V was trimmed by 3 bases and J by 5 bases, leaving 10 bases between them. The CDR3 extends over 13 amino acids. The germline CDR1 and CDR2 sequences are MNHEY and SMNVEV (reference sequence). This CDR3 is CASSLGSSTEAFF. CDR3 DNA sequence: TGTGCCAGCAGTTTGGGAAGTTCGACTGAAGCTTTCTTT.

This clone was seen once. The CDR3 DNA reads TGTGCCATCAGTGAGTCGGAGGGGGGCCCTCTCTACGAGCAGTACTTC. Translated, it gives CAISESEGGPLYEQYF. The chain employs TRBV10-3 and TRBJ2-7, with D possibly called TRBD1 or TRBD2 (6 bases each). Germline V lookup: CDR1 ENHRY, CDR2 SYGVKD. CDR3 size: 16 residues. V shed 0 bases and J shed 3 bases, with 15 bases lying between them.

V gene TRBV15 combines with J gene TRBJ1-1; D unclear. The germline V gene has CDR1 LNHNV and CDR2 YYDKDF (reference sequence). Trimming took off 2 bases at V and 3 bases at J, with 16 bases between the two ends. This CDR3 contains 16 residues. This CDR3 reads CATSRKELDLDTEAFF. DNA for the CDR3: TGTGCCACCAGCAGAAAAGAGCTAGATTTAGACACTGAAGCTTTCTTT.

The chain employs TRBV29-1 and TRBJ2-6; D unresolved. Trimming removed 4 bases from V and 3 bases from J, with 10 bases in between. Germline V gene lookup returns CDR1 SQVTM and CDR2 ANQGSEA. The CDR3 totals 14 residues. The CDR3 nucleotides read TGCAGCGTTGGCCCGGATAGTGGGGCCAACGTCCTGACTTTC. Its protein product is CSVGPDSGANVLTF.

The V and J genes are TRBV19 and TRBJ1-1, with 11 bases fitting TRBD1. CDR1 and CDR2 from the germline V gene are LNHDA and SQIVND (reference sequence). Trimming cost V 8 bases and J 5 bases; bases outside gene matches: 10. This CDR3 spans 15 amino acids. CDR3 amino acids: CASWGRDRGKTEAFF. The CDR3 DNA reads as TGTGCCAGTTGGGGTAGGGACAGGGGGAAAACTGAAGCTTTCTTT. Full variable domain (missing parts from reference TRBV19 and TRBJ1-1): DGGITQSPKYLFRKEGQNVTLSCEQNLNHDAMYWYRQDPGQGLRLIYYSQIVNDFQKGDIAEGYSVSREKKESFPLTVTSAQKNPTAFYLCASWGRDRGKTEAFFGQGTRLTVV.

The chain employs TRBV27 and TRBJ1-2; D unclear. Trimming removed 3 bases at V and 7 bases at J, with 12 bases between. Germline CDR1 MNHEY, CDR2 SMNVEV (reference sequence). The CDR3 spans 13 residues. In nucleotides, the CDR3 is TGTGCCAGCAGTTTCGACCGTTTGGGTGGCTACACCTTC. It is translated as CASSFDRLGGYTF.